A selection of T cell receptor beta chains follows, all from one sample in a study of blood T cell repertoires in COVID-19. Profiled with immunoSEQ multiplex PCR; TCRdb holds only in-frame clones, not every one. Seen here are about 220,000 clones, 83% observed once, and the top ten hold 2% to 3%. Sample: peripheral blood. The receptors were sampled from a woman in her 40s with active or convalescent COVID-19. Both conserved end residues are part of each CDR3. D genes are given only for firm matches. Where a row states a size, it is once, few, many or the class of an expanded clone; other rows omit it.

V	size	D	J	DNA	CDR3
TRBV7-2	.	TRBD2	TRBJ2-5	TGTGCCAGCAGCTTAGGGACTAGCGGGAGTTGGGAGACCCAGTACTTC	CASSLGTSGSWETQYF
TRBV9	once	TRBD2	TRBJ2-1	TGTGCCAGCAGCGCCCAGCGGGAGGGCCTCTACAATGAGCAGTTCTTC	CASSAQREGLYNEQFF
TRBV11-2	.	.	TRBJ2-1	TGTGCCAGCAGCTTAAGGGCAGGGGACTCCTACAATGAGCAGTTCTTC	CASSLRAGDSYNEQFF
TRBV28	.	.	TRBJ2-1	TGTGCCAGCGGTGTAACCAGCTCCTACAATGAGCAGTTCTTC	CASGVTSSYNEQFF
TRBV6-5	.	TRBD2	TRBJ2-3	TGTGCCAGCAGCGGACTAGCGGGGGAGGTGCATACGCAGTATTTT	CASSGLAGEVHTQYF
TRBV28	.	TRBD1	TRBJ2-7	TGTGCCAGCAGTTTATTAGAATTGGGGACAGTCGACTACGAGCAGTACTTC	CASSLLELGTVDYEQYF
TRBV5-1	.	.	TRBJ2-3	TGCGCCAGCAGCTTGGCTCAATCCCCAGGTGGTACAGATACGCAGTATTTT	CASSLAQSPGGTDTQYF
TRBV7-9	.	TRBD1	TRBJ1-4	TGTGCCAGCAGCCAGGGACAGGGAGTTGCAACTAATGAAAAACTGTTTTTT	CASSQGQGVATNEKLFF
TRBV7-9	.	.	TRBJ1-1	TGTGCCAGCAGCTTACAGGGTAATCTGGAAGCTTTCTTT	CASSLQGNLEAFF
TRBV3-1/TRBV3-2	.	.	TRBJ2-3	TGTGCCAGCAGCCAAGTGGACACCTCCACAGATACGCAGTATTTT	CASSQVDTSTDTQYF
TRBV30	.	.	TRBJ1-2	TGTGCCTGGAGTGTTGGCTCTGGCTACACCTTC	CAWSVGSGYTF
TRBV7-2	.	.	TRBJ2-7	TGTGCCAGCAGCTCCCGAGGGGGAAACGAGCAGTACTTC	CASSSRGGNEQYF
TRBV18	.	.	TRBJ2-7	TGTGCCAGCTCACCACCGTTCTCAGGGGGGTACGAGCAGTACTTC	CASSPPFSGGYEQYF
TRBV28	.	TRBD1	TRBJ1-1	TGTGCCAGCAGGCCCATCGACAGGGCTCCTGAAGCTTTCTTT	CASRPIDRAPEAFF
TRBV30	.	TRBD1	TRBJ1-1	TGTGCCTGGAGTGGTTGGGACAGGAACACTGAAGCTTTCTTT	CAWSGWDRNTEAFF
TRBV24-1	.	TRBD1	TRBJ2-1	TGTGCCACCAGTCGCCGGGACAGGGATGTTGGTGAGCAGTTCTTC	CATSRRDRDVGEQFF
TRBV10-3	few	.	TRBJ1-5	TGTGCCACCGCTAAGGGGGATTGGAGTCAGCCCCAGCATTTT	CATAKGDWSQPQHF
TRBV7-8	.	TRBD1	TRBJ1-3	TGTGCCAGCAGCACGGACAGGGGAGGAAACACCATATATTTT	CASSTDRGGNTIYF
TRBV11-2	.	TRBD2	TRBJ2-1	TGTGCCAGCAGCCCAGTGGTGGGACTAGCGAGCAATGAGCAGTTCTTC	CASSPVVGLASNEQFF
TRBV14	.	.	TRBJ2-7	TGTGCCAGCAGCCAAGTGCCTAGCGGCAGGGGATACGAGCAGTACTTC	CASSQVPSGRGYEQYF
TRBV19	.	TRBD2	TRBJ2-3	TGTGCCAGTAGTATACCCAGCGGGAGGGGGGGAACAGATACGCAGTATTTT	CASSIPSGRGGTDTQYF
TRBV15	few	.	TRBJ2-7	TGTGCCACCAGCAGCCGGGACAAATTTTCGGACGAGCAGTACTTC	CATSSRDKFSDEQYF
TRBV19	.	TRBD2	TRBJ2-3	TGTGCCAGTAGACTAGCGGGCGCAGATACGCAGTATTTT	CASRLAGADTQYF
TRBV5-5	few	TRBD1	TRBJ1-6	TGTGCCAGCAGCTTGCTCGGGACAGGAGATTCACCCCTCCACTTT	CASSLLGTGDSPLHF
TRBV9	.	TRBD2	TRBJ2-3	TGTGCCAGCAGCGTAGATCGAGCGGGGAGCACAGATACGCAGTATTTT	CASSVDRAGSTDTQYF
TRBV10-3	.	.	TRBJ1-4	TGTGCCATCAGTGACGCAGGGGTTGGGAGTGAAAAACTGTTTTTT	CAISDAGVGSEKLFF
TRBV15	.	.	TRBJ2-1	TGTGCCACCAGCGGTGGTGCTAGGAATGAGCAGTTCTTC	CATSGGARNEQFF
TRBV11-3	.	.	TRBJ2-3	TGTGCCAGCGGATCTAGTAGCACAGATACGCAGTATTTT	CASGSSSTDTQYF
TRBV27	.	TRBD1	TRBJ1-5	TGTGCCAGCAGTTCGACAGGGCTCCTTATAGGGGGTCAGCCCCAGCATTTT	CASSSTGLLIGGQPQHF
TRBV30	few	.	TRBJ1-6	TGTGCCTGGAGTATTAAGGGAGTGGGGAATTCACCCCTCCACTTT	CAWSIKGVGNSPLHF
TRBV18	many	.	TRBJ2-7	TGTGCCAGCTCACCACGCCTGCAGGAGGATAACGAGCAGTACTTC	CASSPRLQEDNEQYF
TRBV2	.	.	TRBJ1-5	TGTGCCAGCAGTGGGGGGCAGAATCAGCCCCAGCATTTT	CASSGGQNQPQHF
TRBV10-2	few	.	TRBJ1-2	TGCGCCAGCAGTGAGTCGACGGGGGGTAACTATGGCTACACCTTC	CASSESTGGNYGYTF
TRBV2	.	TRBD1	TRBJ2-1	TGTGCCAGCAAGGACAGGCGGGCGGCGGACAATGAGCAGTTCTTC	CASKDRRAADNEQFF
TRBV11-2	.	.	TRBJ1-3	TGTGCCAGCAGCTCGACAGGTGTCCGAGTCTCTGGAAACACCATATATTTT	CASSSTGVRVSGNTIYF
TRBV3-1/TRBV3-2	.	TRBD1	TRBJ1-4	TGTGCCAGCAGCCAGATGACAGGGCAGCGTGAAAAACTGTTTTTT	CASSQMTGQREKLFF
TRBV10-3	.	.	TRBJ2-7	TGTGCCATCAGGGACCAGGGGCAGACCTACGAGCAGTACTTC	CAIRDQGQTYEQYF
TRBV6-5	many	.	TRBJ1-1	TGTGCCAGCAGGTCGGTAACCCTGAACACTGAAGCTTTCTTT	CASRSVTLNTEAFF
TRBV5-1	.	.	TRBJ1-1	TGCGCCAGCAGCTTCAATACAAACACTGAAGCTTTCTTT	CASSFNTNTEAFF
TRBV6-2/TRBV6-3	.	.	TRBJ1-1	TGTGCCAGCAGTTACGCAGAGAACACTGAAGCTTTCTTT	CASSYAENTEAFF
TRBV5-4	.	.	TRBJ2-5	TGTGCCAGCAGCTTGCTGGGTCAGGGGAAAGAGACCCAGTACTTC	CASSLLGQGKETQYF
TRBV3-1/TRBV3-2	once	TRBD2	TRBJ2-1	TGTGCCAGCAGCCCCCAGGGACTAGCGGGAGGCCTGAGCTCCTACAATGAGCAGTTCTTC	CASSPQGLAGGLSSYNEQFF
TRBV6-5	.	TRBD1	TRBJ2-7	TGTGCCAGCAGCCGACAGGGGTCGAGCTCCTACGAGCAGTACTTC	CASSRQGSSSYEQYF
TRBV12-3/TRBV12-4	.	.	TRBJ2-3	TGTGCCAGCAGTCCGACTCGGAATACGCAGTATTTT	CASSPTRNTQYF
TRBV12-3/TRBV12-4	.	.	TRBJ2-1	TGTGCCAGCAGTTTAGGGCAGGGAAATGAGCAGTTCTTC	CASSLGQGNEQFF
TRBV4-3	.	TRBD1	TRBJ2-1	TGCGCCAGCAGCCTAGCGAGGGGGCTTTACAATGAGCAGTTCTTC	CASSLARGLYNEQFF
TRBV11-2	once	TRBD1	TRBJ2-7	TGTGCCAGCAGCTTAGGGACAGGGTACCTTTACGAGCAGTACTTC	CASSLGTGYLYEQYF
TRBV2	once	TRBD1	TRBJ1-2	TGTGCCAGCAGAGGGGACAGGGGTGGCTACACCTTC	CASRGDRGGYTF
TRBV12-2	once	.	TRBJ1-5	TGTGCAAGTCGCTTCGACAGGGAAGACAATCAGCCCCAGCATTTT	CASRFDREDNQPQHF
TRBV7-2	.	.	TRBJ2-3	TGTGCCAGCAGCTTAGCGCTCGGGGATACGCAGTATTTT	CASSLALGDTQYF
TRBV28	.	TRBD1	TRBJ2-1	TGTGCCAGCAGTTTAGGGGACAGGGGTTATGATGAGCAGTTCTTC	CASSLGDRGYDEQFF
TRBV28	.	.	TRBJ1-1	TGTGCCAGCAGTTTATTCTGGGGCGAAGACACTGAAGCTTTCTTT	CASSLFWGEDTEAFF
TRBV28	.	.	TRBJ1-2	TGTGCCAGCAGTACCCGGACTGCTTATGGCTACACCTTC	CASSTRTAYGYTF